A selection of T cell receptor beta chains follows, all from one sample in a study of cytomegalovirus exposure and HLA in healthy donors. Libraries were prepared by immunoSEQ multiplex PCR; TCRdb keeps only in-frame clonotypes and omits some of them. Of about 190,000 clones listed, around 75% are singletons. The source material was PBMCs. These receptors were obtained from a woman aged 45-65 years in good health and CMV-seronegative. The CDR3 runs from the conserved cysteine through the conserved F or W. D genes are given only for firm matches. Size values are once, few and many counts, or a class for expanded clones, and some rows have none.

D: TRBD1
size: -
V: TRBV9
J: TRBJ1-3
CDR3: CASSTPFDRVSGNTIYF
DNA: TGTGCCAGCAGCACACCATTCGACAGGGTCTCTGGAAACACCATATATTTT

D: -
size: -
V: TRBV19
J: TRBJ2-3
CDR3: CASSTQRAPDTQYF
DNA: TGTGCCAGTAGTACCCAGAGGGCCCCAGATACGCAGTATTTT

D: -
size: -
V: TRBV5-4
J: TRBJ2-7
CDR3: CASSLALGQPSEQYF
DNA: TGTGCCAGCAGCTTGGCCCTCGGACAGCCATCCGAGCAGTACTTC

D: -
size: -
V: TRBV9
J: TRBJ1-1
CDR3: CASTPEVVASLNTEAFF
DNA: TGTGCCAGCACCCCCGAGGTGGTGGCTTCCTTGAACACTGAAGCTTTCTTT

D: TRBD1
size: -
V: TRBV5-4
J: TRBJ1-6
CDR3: CASSLDRDRNSPLHF
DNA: TGTGCCAGCAGCTTGGACCGGGACAGAAATTCACCCCTCCACTTT

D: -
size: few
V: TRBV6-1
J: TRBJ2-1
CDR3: CASSGRDNEQFF
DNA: TGTGCCAGCAGTGGTCGGGACAATGAGCAGTTCTTC

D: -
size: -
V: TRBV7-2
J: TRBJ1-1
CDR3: CASSPAGGASEAFF
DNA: TGTGCCAGCAGCCCAGCCGGGGGGGCGTCTGAAGCTTTCTTT

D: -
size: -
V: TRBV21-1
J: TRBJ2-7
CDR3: CASSKGVDTTSSYEQYF
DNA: TGTGCCAGCAGCAAAGGGGTGGACACCACGAGCTCCTACGAGCAGTACTTC

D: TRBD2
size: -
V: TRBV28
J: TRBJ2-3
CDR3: CASSTVTSGRTDTQYF
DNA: TGTGCCAGCAGCACCGTTACTAGCGGGAGAACAGATACGCAGTATTTT

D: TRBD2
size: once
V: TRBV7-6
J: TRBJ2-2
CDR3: CASSLVPGTNAGELFF
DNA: TGTGCCAGCAGCTTAGTCCCAGGGACTAACGCCGGGGAGCTGTTTTTT

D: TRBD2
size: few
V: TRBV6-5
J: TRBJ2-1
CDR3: CASSYGGGGGYEQFF
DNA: TGTGCCAGCAGTTATGGGGGGGGCGGGGGGTATGAGCAGTTCTTC

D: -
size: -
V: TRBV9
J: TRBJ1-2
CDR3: CASSSGAAYGYTF
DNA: TGTGCCAGCAGCAGTGGGGCAGCCTATGGCTACACCTTC

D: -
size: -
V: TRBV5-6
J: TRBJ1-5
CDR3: CASSLGLGGSNQPQHF
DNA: TGTGCCAGCAGCTTGGGATTGGGGGGGAGCAATCAGCCCCAGCATTTT

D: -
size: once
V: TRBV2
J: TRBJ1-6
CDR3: CASSEDRGYNSPLHF
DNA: TGTGCCAGCAGTGAGGACAGAGGTTATAATTCACCCCTCCACTTT

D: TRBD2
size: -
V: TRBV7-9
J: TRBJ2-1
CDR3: CASRPYGGLAGVLEQFF
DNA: TGTGCCAGCAGACCCTACGGGGGACTAGCGGGAGTACTTGAGCAGTTCTTC

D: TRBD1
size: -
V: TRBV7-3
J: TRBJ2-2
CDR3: CASSRDRATGELFF
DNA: TGTGCCAGCAGCCGAGACAGGGCCACCGGGGAGCTGTTTTTT

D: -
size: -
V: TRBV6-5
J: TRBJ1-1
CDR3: CASSYEAPGTEAFF
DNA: TGTGCCAGCAGTTATGAAGCCCCCGGCACTGAAGCTTTCTTT

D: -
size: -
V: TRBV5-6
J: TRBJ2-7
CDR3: CASSLDRAEQYF
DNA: TGTGCCAGCAGCTTGGACAGGGCCGAGCAGTACTTC